A selection of T cell receptor beta chains follows, all from one sample in a study of PD-L1 blockade in urothelial cancer. Profiled with immunoSEQ multiplex PCR; TCRdb holds only in-frame clones, not every one. The table has 60,000 to 80,000 clones, 88% seen once. Sequences were derived from PBMCs, sampled around atezolizumab (anti-PD-L1) treatment. These receptors were collected from a man in his fifties or sixties with urothelial cancer. Both conserved end residues are part of each CDR3. Fields, in order: V gene, clone size, CDR3 protein. Size tells how often a clone was seen (once, few, many) or the class of an expanded clone, and some rows leave it out.

TRBV4-1	once	CASSQEAGTGFYEQYF
TRBV6-5	once	CASSYVTGVNTGELFF
TRBV19	NA	CASSRGLGYTF
TRBV2	NA	CASSETGQGAFEQYF
TRBV10-3	few	CAKRPGQLNSPLHF
TRBV6-4	NA	CASSEGGASDTQYF
TRBV7-8	NA	CASSLAREAQPQHF
TRBV5-8	NA	CASSAGTGVINEKLFF
TRBV28	NA	CASWDRLFYGYTF
TRBV27	NA	CASSPKTGAISPLHF
TRBV7-6	NA	CASSVQDSPSHSGNTIYF
TRBV9	NA	CASSAGTDNQPQHF
TRBV7-6	NA	CASSRTNLGSYEQYF
TRBV30	NA	CAWGGGGYNYGYTF
TRBV5-1	NA	CASSLELSEQYF
TRBV20-1	NA	CSAKDRETQYF
TRBV30	once	CAWSSQGEIKFF
TRBV7-9	NA	CASSSDEGVAGAQETQYF
TRBV9	NA	CASSDSGTRGTDTQYF
TRBV18	NA	CASRPSGGGAHTF
TRBV7-6	once	CASSPPGHRSSWEQYF
TRBV11-3	NA	CASSLDQNTEAFF
TRBV4-2	NA	CASSQGTSDEQFF
TRBV7-2	NA	CASSKGGTEAFF
TRBV18	once	CASSPEVSTDTQYF
TRBV5-4	NA	CASSLALGMNTEAFF
TRBV5-1	once	CASGGGASTDTQYF
TRBV4-1	NA	CASSQLPGTGGWGEKLFF
TRBV18	NA	CASSPGRASGNTIYF
TRBV11-1	NA	CASSSTGNYGYTF
TRBV10-3	NA	CAISETGGTGELFF
TRBV7-8	NA	CASSLVGEAGGELFF
TRBV5-1	few	CASSVTGTTNTGELFF
TRBV28	NA	CASSLLFLAGGRSADTQYF
TRBV7-7	NA	CASSLNLAGAGEQFF
TRBV7-9	NA	CASSLLEGRTYEAFF
TRBV7-2	NA	CASSFSLAGAEQYF
TRBV27	NA	CASGGDSGRAETQYF
TRBV19	once	CASTRGRGNTIYF
TRBV27	NA	CASSTDTGTGGHEQYF
TRBV28	NA	CASSLFGGGGVCFTDTQYF